The next 15 T cell receptor beta chains were all read from a single sample in a study of blood T cell repertoires in COVID-19. Sequenced by immunoSEQ multiplex PCR; TCRdb stores in-frame clones only, minus some. The sample records about 80,000 clones, around 80% being singletons. The sample consisted of peripheral blood. The receptors shown here come from an older man with active or convalescent COVID-19.

The gene calls are TRBV12-3 or TRBV12-4 and TRBJ2-1, with D possibly TRBD2 on 5 matching bases. Between the trimmed V and J ends, which lost 5 bases and 8 bases, there was a span of 7 bases. This CDR3 has 11 residues. The CDR3: CASSRTHEQFF. For the CDR3, the DNA is TGTGCCAGCAGTCGGACTCATGAGCAGTTCTTC.

The chain uses TRBV6-5 and TRBJ1-2; 9 bases are shared with TRBD1. The CDR3 is made up of 14 amino acids. The V segment lost 7 bases and the J segment 5 bases; nucleotides outside the gene matches: 8. Per the germline V gene, CDR1 is MNHEY and CDR2 is SVGAGI. The CDR3 reads CASNPGQGVYGYTF. The CDR3 coding sequence is TGTGCCAGCAACCCGGGACAGGGAGTATATGGCTACACCTTC.

This chain joins TRBV19 and TRBJ1-5; 11 bases align to TRBD1. Germline lookup yields CDR1 LNHDA and CDR2 SQIVND (reference sequence). The CDR3 is 19 amino acids. The DNA for the CDR3 is TGTCCCATAAACCCCCCGGGACAGGGGGGGAGGGAGGGCAATCAGCCCCAGCATTTT. This codes for CPINPPGQGGREGNQPQHF.

The J gene is TRBJ1-2, the V gene TRBV10-2; 12 nucleotides line up with TRBD1. This CDR3 region has 17 residues. In germline, CDR1 is WSHSY, CDR2 SAAADI. V dropped 3 bases and J dropped 8; count of bases not matched to a gene: 13. DNA for the CDR3: TGCGCCAGCAGTGAAACTGGGACAGGGGGCACTATCGGGGGCTACACCTTC. Translating gives CASSETGTGGTIGGYTF.

The chain links TRBV5-1 to TRBJ2-2; 11 positions match TRBD2. This CDR3 region has 13 residues. CDR1 and CDR2 from the germline V gene are SGHRS and YFSETQ. V lost 7 bases to trimming and J lost 4 bases; unmatched junction nucleotides: 0. In DNA, the CDR3 is TGCGCCAGCGGACTAGCGGGCACCGGGGAGCTGTTTTTT. Its translation: CASGLAGTGELFF.

The chain uses TRBV2 and TRBJ1-1, with TRBD1 identical over 7 bases. CDR3 length: 13 amino acids. V gave up 6 bases and J gave up 7 bases; unmatched junction bases: 8. Germline CDR1 SNHLY, CDR2 FYNNEI. The CDR3 region is CASSPRGWGEAFF. CDR3 nucleotides: TGTGCCAGCAGCCCCAGGGGGTGGGGTGAAGCTTTCTTT.

The chain has TRBV6-2 or TRBV6-3 and TRBJ2-7; 8 bases map to TRBD1. Per germline, CDR1 MNHEY and CDR2 SVGEGT. This CDR3 has 14 residues. Losses at the gene ends were 5 bases for V and 7 bases for J; bases not matched to a gene: 10. The CDR3 here is CASSAARTGIEQYF. CDR3 DNA sequence: TGTGCCAGCAGTGCGGCCCGGACAGGGATTGAGCAGTACTTC.

This clone was seen more than once but under ten times. The rearrangement uses TRBV13 and TRBJ2-7; D unclear. Germline V gene sequence: CDR1 PRHDT, CDR2 FYEKMQ (reference sequence). The V end lost 6 bases, the J end lost 6 bases, and 15 bases lay between the germline ends. This CDR3 is built from 13 residues. CDR3 nucleotide sequence: TGTGCCAGCAGGGTTCCCGCCGAGTGCGAGCAGTACTTC. It codes for CASRVPAECEQYF.

This chain connects TRBV15 to TRBJ2-3, with D uncertain. V shed 0 bases and J shed 5 bases, with 6 bases lying between them. The CDR3 has 13 residues. CDR1 and CDR2 (germline): LNHNV, YYDKDF (reference sequence). CDR3 bases: TGTGCCACCAGCAGAGATGCCGGAGATACGCAGTATTTT. This gives the protein CATSRDAGDTQYF.

The chain uses TRBV19 and TRBJ1-1; D gene ambiguous. Per the germline V gene, CDR1 is LNHDA and CDR2 is SQIVND (reference sequence). The CDR3 totals 16 residues. Trimming removed 3 bases from V and 1 base from J, with 15 bases in between. The CDR3 spells CASSIPHGRANTEAFF. CDR3 bases: TGTGCCAGTAGTATCCCTCACGGGAGGGCGAACACTGAAGCTTTCTTT.

The CDR3 is CASSLSGEFLNTIYF. DNA for the CDR3: TGCGCCAGCAGCTTGTCCGGGGAGTTCCTAAACACCATATATTTT. This chain joins TRBV5-1 and TRBJ1-3; no definite D call. Germline V CDR1 and CDR2: SGHRS, YFSETQ. The V gene lost 1 base and the J gene lost 6 bases, with 14 bases spanning the gap. CDR3 length: 15 residues.

The CDR3 region is CASSPDRDSYNEQFF. Here the CDR3 DNA reads TGTGCCAGCTCACCGGACAGGGATTCCTACAATGAGCAGTTCTTC. The J gene is TRBJ2-1, the V gene TRBV18; the match to TRBD1 covers 8 bases. This CDR3 contains 15 residues. The V gene's germline CDR1 is KGHSH and CDR2 LQKENI. V lost 3 bases to trimming and J lost 1 base; unmatched junction nucleotides: 2.

This chain links TRBV18 with TRBJ1-2; TRBD1 matches at 7 bases. CDR1 and CDR2 (germline): KGHSH, LQKENI. This CDR3 has 14 amino acids. Germline trimming cut 2 bases from V and 8 bases from J; bases unmatched to any gene: 8. This CDR3 reads CASSPGGQSTGYTF. CDR3 coding DNA: TGTGCCAGCTCACCAGGGGGACAGTCTACGGGCTACACCTTC.

The chain links TRBV19 to TRBJ2-4; 7 bases fit TRBD1. Germline assignment: CDR1 LNHDA and CDR2 SQIVND (reference sequence). The length of the CDR3 is 17 residues. With V trimmed by 4 bases and J by 0 bases, 9 bases remained unmatched. Here the CDR3 DNA reads TGTGCCAGTAGTACCCACCCGGGACAGCTAGCCAAAAACATTCAGTACTTC. Translation gives CASSTHPGQLAKNIQYF. Full variable domain (missing parts from reference TRBV19 and TRBJ2-4): DGGITQSPKYLFRKEGQNVTLSCEQNLNHDAMYWYRQDPGQGLRLIYYSQIVNDFQKGDIAEGYSVSREKKESFPLTVTSAQKNPTAFYLCASSTHPGQLAKNIQYFGAGTRLSVL.

The chain is built from TRBV27 and TRBJ2-1, with 7 bases lining up with TRBD2. The germline V gene has CDR1 MNHEY and CDR2 SMNVEV (reference sequence). V shed 5 bases and J 0 bases; nucleotides not matched to a gene: 7. The CDR3 spans 16 residues. CDR3 DNA: TGTGCCAGCAGTCGACCGGGGGGACTCTCCTACAATGAGCAGTTCTTC. Amino acids: CASSRPGGLSYNEQFF.